One T cell receptor (beta chain) is described in this entry. The CDR3 length is 16 residues. V gave up 4 bases and J gave up 1 base, with 16 bases separating them. Germline lookup yields CDR1 MNHNS and CDR2 SASEGT. This entry is derived from a study of Tregs in tolerant kidney transplant recipients. CD4+CD25+CD127- Tregs, CD4+CD25- non-Tregs, CD4 and CD8 cells were sorted. Here immunoSEQ multiplex PCR was the method, and the copy in TCRdb shows in-frame clones only, minus some. The data contain 120,000 or so clones, roughly 93% of them seen just once; the ten biggest clones take up around 0.58%. The sequenced sample consisted of CD4+ T cells from blood. The TCR originated in a human donor in good health. The chain couples TRBV6-1 to TRBJ2-5; maybe TRBD2 (5 bases). CDR3: CASSGPGRVVQETQYF. The CDR3, as DNA: TGTGCCAGCAGTGGCCCTGGGCGGGTGGTCCAAGAGACCCAGTACTTC.